The 27 T cell receptor beta chains below all came from one sample that was sequenced in a study of blood T cell repertoires in COVID-19. The assay was immunoSEQ multiplex PCR, and TCRdb's table has in-frame clones only and misses some. The sample lists approximately 300,000 clones, 70% to 90% seen once, with roughly 4% in the top ten. Source material: PBMCs or T cells enriched from blood (not recorded which). All receptors derive from a young man who had recovered from COVID-19.

The chain joins TRBV29-1 to TRBJ1-2; 7 bases are a match to TRBD1. The CDR3 is made up of 20 amino acids. V gave up 4 bases and J gave up 3 bases; unmatched junction bases: 26. Per germline, CDR1 SQVTM and CDR2 ANQGSEA. The CDR3 is CSVAMGGGPSRPTGDYGYTF. The CDR3, as DNA: TGCAGCGTTGCCATGGGGGGTGGCCCATCGCGTCCAACAGGGGACTATGGCTACACCTTC.

This clone was picked up a small number of times. J is TRBJ2-3 and V is TRBV6-4, with TRBD1 matching 10 bases. Per the germline V gene, CDR1 is MRHNA and CDR2 is SNTAGT. V trimming: 2 bases; J trimming: 4 bases; junction bases outside the gene matches: 0. The CDR3 totals 14 residues. The chain's CDR3 is CASSDGTGADTQYF. CDR3 nucleotides: TGTGCCAGCAGTGACGGGACAGGGGCAGATACGCAGTATTTT.

J is TRBJ2-2 and V is TRBV13; TRBD2 is a possible D gene (6 bases). The CDR3 is 16 amino acids. The V gene lost 4 bases and the J gene lost 7 bases, with 19 bases spanning the gap. Germline loops: CDR1 PRHDT, CDR2 FYEKMQ (reference sequence). CDR3 bases: TGTGCCAGCAGCTCGGGGACTGCGGTTGTTTACGGGGAGCTGTTTTTT. This encodes CASSSGTAVVYGELFF.

The chain combines TRBV15 with TRBJ1-5, with D unresolved. Germline CDR1 LNHNV, CDR2 YYDKDF (reference sequence). V lost 5 bases to trimming and J lost 7 bases, with 18 bases between them. The CDR3 contains 15 residues. CDR3 sequence: CATSGGHRERQPQHF. Written as DNA, the CDR3 is TGTGCCACCAGCGGAGGCCACCGGGAGAGACAGCCCCAGCATTTT.

The J gene is TRBJ1-1, the V gene TRBV15; tentatively, D is TRBD1 (5 bases). In germline, CDR1 is LNHNV, CDR2 YYDKDF (reference sequence). Trimming left V 0 bases short and J 4 bases short, with 12 bases between. This CDR3 region has 15 residues. The CDR3 DNA is TGTGCCACCAGCAGAGATCCGGGGGAATCCACTGAAGCTTTCTTT. Translation gives CATSRDPGESTEAFF.

This clone was seen once. The chain combines TRBV9 with TRBJ2-7; the match to TRBD2 covers 11 bases. J lost 3 bases, V lost 7 bases, and 6 bases had no gene match. The CDR3 runs 14 residues. CDR1 is SGDLS, CDR2 YYNGEE, per germline. The CDR3 region has the DNA TGTGCCAGCGGACCTGGACTAGCGGGCTACGAGCAGTACTTC. This translates into CASGPGLAGYEQYF.

This clone has a single count. V gene TRBV19 combines with J gene TRBJ2-1, with D perhaps matching TRBD2 (5 bases). CDR1 and CDR2 (germline): LNHDA, SQIVND (reference sequence). Between the trimmed V and J ends, which lost 1 base and 4 bases, there was a span of 23 bases. This CDR3 is built from 19 residues. For the CDR3, the DNA is TGTGCCAGTAGTATAGGGCGACTATTCAGCACTCCTGAGTACAATGAGCAGTTCTTC. Amino acid sequence: CASSIGRLFSTPEYNEQFF.

This chain joins TRBV5-1 and TRBJ1-1, with 9 bases fitting TRBD1. The CDR3 totals 15 residues. V shed 1 base, J shed 4 bases, and the junction held 5 bases outside the gene matches. Germline V lookup: CDR1 SGHRS, CDR2 YFSETQ. Here the CDR3 reads CASSLIATGGTEAFF. The CDR3 DNA sequence: TGCGCCAGCAGCTTGATAGCGACAGGGGGCACTGAAGCTTTCTTT.

This clone was seen only once. CDR3 in DNA: TGTGCCACCAAACCGGGACAGGGGGCTGGGGCCAACGTCCTGACTTTC. Protein: CATKPGQGAGANVLTF. The J gene is TRBJ2-6, the V gene TRBV24-1, with TRBD1 matching 11 bases. The CDR3 is made up of 16 amino acids. V lost 8 bases to trimming and J lost 2 bases; unmatched junction nucleotides: 4. CDR1 and CDR2 from the germline V gene are KGHDR and SFDVKD.

The table lists this clone with a count of one. This sample includes further DNA sequences coding for the same CDR3. The V gene is TRBV7-2, the J gene TRBJ2-7; D not certain. This CDR3 is built from 13 residues. The germline V gene encodes CDR1 SGHTA and CDR2 FQGNSA. Trimming took 0 bases from V and 3 from J, leaving 6 bases between them. CDR3 residues: CASSLAGSYEQYF. The CDR3 DNA sequence: TGTGCCAGCAGCTTAGCGGGCAGCTACGAGCAGTACTTC.

This clone was seen just once. The V gene is TRBV5-1, the J gene TRBJ1-2; 8 bases are a match to TRBD1. Germline trimming cut 7 bases from V and 5 bases from J; bases unmatched to any gene: 16. Germline-derived CDR1 and CDR2 are SGHRS and YFSETQ. The CDR3 contains 16 residues. This chain's CDR3 is CASRATPGGQRYGYTF. The CDR3 DNA reads as TGCGCCAGCCGCGCCACTCCAGGGGGCCAAAGGTATGGCTACACCTTC. Full variable domain (rest looked up from reference TRBV5-1 and TRBJ1-2): KAGVTQTPRYLIKTRGQQVTLSCSPISGHRSVSWYQQTPGQGLQFLFEYFSETQRNKGNFPGRFSGRQFSNSRSEMNVSTLELGDSALYLCASRATPGGQRYGYTFGSGTRLTVV.

The chain couples TRBV6-5 to TRBJ2-2, with 8 nucleotides matching TRBD1. Germline values: CDR1 MNHEY, CDR2 SVGAGI. The CDR3 has 15 residues. The V gene end was trimmed by 5 bases and the J gene end by 7 bases; junction bases not matched to a gene: 9. The CDR3 is CASSSQQGEVGELFF. DNA of the CDR3: TGTGCCAGCAGTAGTCAACAGGGGGAGGTCGGGGAGCTGTTTTTT.

The chain employs TRBV9 and TRBJ2-1; 7 bases line up with TRBD1. The CDR3 is made up of 15 amino acids. Germline V gene lookup returns CDR1 SGDLS and CDR2 YYNGEE. V gave up 0 bases and J gave up 4 bases; unmatched junction bases: 4. The CDR3 sequence is CASSVAGTAYNEQFF. The CDR3 DNA follows: TGTGCCAGCAGCGTAGCCGGGACAGCTTACAATGAGCAGTTCTTC.

This clone has a single count. The chain is built from TRBV14 and TRBJ1-3, with a tentative D call TRBD1 (5 bases). This CDR3 has 19 amino acids. Germline V gene lookup returns CDR1 SGHDN and CDR2 FVKESK. Trimming shortened V by 0 bases and J by 4 bases, and 22 bases separated the two germline ends. CDR3: CASSQDIGALGGVGNTIYF. The DNA of the CDR3 is TGTGCCAGCAGCCAAGATATCGGGGCGCTCGGAGGGGTCGGAAACACCATATATTTT.

This clone was seen once. The chain combines TRBV3-1 (or the pseudogene TRBV3-2) with TRBJ2-3; weak D call: TRBD1 (6 bases). Germline V CDR1 and CDR2: LGHDT, YNNKEL (reference sequence). Trimming pared 0 bases from V and 4 bases from J, leaving 11 bases between. This CDR3 spans 15 amino acids. The CDR3 is CASSQETGPADTQYF. CDR3 coding DNA: TGTGCCAGCAGCCAAGAGACAGGACCTGCAGATACGCAGTATTTT.

This clone showed up many times. This chain connects TRBV10-2 to TRBJ2-1; 7 bases line up with TRBD2. This CDR3 region has 14 residues. The J segment lost 8 bases and the V segment lost 2 bases, leaving 6 bases of the junction unmatched. Germline CDR1 and CDR2: WSHSY and SAAADI. The CDR3 sequence: CASSEREAHDEQFF. CDR3 nucleotides: TGCGCCAGCAGTGAGCGGGAGGCCCACGATGAGCAGTTCTTC.

The rearrangement uses TRBV5-1 and TRBJ1-6; 7 positions agree with TRBD1. Germline values: CDR1 SGHRS, CDR2 YFSETQ. V was pared by 4 bases and J by 6 bases, with 4 bases of the junction left unmatched. The CDR3 totals 14 residues. CDR3 coding DNA: TGCGCCAGCAGCGCGGGACAGCTTAATTCACCCCTCCACTTT. Translating it yields CASSAGQLNSPLHF.

This sequence joins TRBV19 and TRBJ2-5, with unresolved D. This CDR3 region has 13 residues. Germline-derived CDR1 and CDR2 are LNHDA and SQIVND (reference sequence). The ends were cut back, 2 bases at V and 1 base at J, with 5 bases in the middle. In nucleotides, the CDR3 is TGTGCCAGTAGTATACTTCCCCAAGAGACCCAGTACTTC. It is translated as CASSILPQETQYF.

This chain joins TRBV11-3 and TRBJ2-2; D might be TRBD1 (5 bases). Trimming removed 3 bases at V and 7 bases at J, with 9 bases between. This CDR3 is 13 amino acids long. The V gene's germline CDR1 is SGHNT and CDR2 YENEEA. CDR3 in amino acids: CASSFVRGGELFF. Here the CDR3 DNA reads TGTGCCAGCAGCTTTGTAAGGGGCGGGGAGCTGTTTTTT.

This rearrangement joins TRBV21-1 to TRBJ1-4; TRBD1 reflects the table's D call only, with no check against the DNA. TRBV21-1 represents a pseudogene. The CDR3 sequence is 19 residues long. DNA for the CDR3: TGTGCCAGCAGCAAAACACCGGGATTTGGGGACAGTGGAGGTGAAAAACTGTTTTTT. This encodes CASSKTPGFGDSGGEKLFF.

The chain uses TRBV27 and TRBJ2-6; tentative D call: TRBD1 (6 bases). The CDR3 has 14 residues. The germline CDR1 and CDR2 sequences are MNHEY and SMNVEV (reference sequence). The V end lost 5 bases, the J end lost 4 bases, and 9 bases lay between the germline ends. This CDR3 is CASSAGTGANVLTF. The CDR3 nucleotides read TGTGCCAGCAGTGCCGGGACAGGGGCCAACGTCCTGACTTTC.

The rearrangement joins TRBV20-1 to TRBJ1-6; 9 bases agree with TRBD1. This CDR3 comprises 15 residues. J gave up 7 bases and V 3 bases, and 7 bases lay outside the gene matches. From germline, CDR1 is DFQATT and CDR2 SNEGSKA (reference sequence). The CDR3 is CSASPGTGWNSPLHF. The CDR3 DNA sequence: TGCAGTGCTAGTCCCGGGACAGGGTGGAATTCACCCCTCCACTTT.

This clone has just a few counts. The rearrangement links TRBV24-1 to TRBJ1-4, with 8 bases aligning to TRBD1. Germline loops: CDR1 KGHDR, CDR2 SFDVKD. CDR3 length: 15 residues. V was clipped by 4 bases and J by 5 bases; unmatched bases: 5. Here the CDR3 DNA reads TGTGCCACCAGTGAAGGACAGGGCCAGAATGAAAAACTGTTTTTT. Its protein is CATSEGQGQNEKLFF.

The chain recombines TRBV7-9 with TRBJ1-2, with TRBD1 matching over 9 bases. Germline V gives CDR1 SEHNR, CDR2 FQNEAQ (reference sequence). The V and J ends lost 7 bases and 14 bases, in that order; junction bases with no gene match: 17. The CDR3 extends over 14 amino acids. The CDR3 is CASKFAGTGNPTTF. The CDR3, as DNA: TGTGCCAGCAAGTTTGCGGGGACAGGGAACCCGACGACCTTC.

CDR3: CASSVRTAPQYGYTF. The CDR3 DNA follows: TGTGCCAGCAGCGTCAGGACAGCGCCTCAATATGGCTACACCTTC. The V gene is TRBV11-2, the J gene TRBJ1-2; possibly TRBD1 for D (6 bases). The germline gives CDR1 SGHAT, CDR2 FQNNGV. Trimming stripped 5 bases from V and 5 bases from J, with 18 bases between. CDR3 size: 15 residues.

The chain joins TRBV28 to TRBJ1-3, with TRBD1 matching 10 bases. This CDR3 spans 17 amino acids. V gave up 1 base and J gave up 3 bases; unmatched junction bases: 6. Germline V gene data show CDR1 as MDHEN and CDR2 as SYDVKM. CDR3 sequence (DNA): TGTGCCAGCAGTTTATTAGGGACAGGGGTTGGTGGAAACACCATATATTTT. Translating it yields CASSLLGTGVGGNTIYF.

This chain links TRBV28 with TRBJ1-5, with unresolved D. The CDR3 covers 15 residues. CDR1 is MDHEN and CDR2 is SYDVKM in the germline V gene. V was pared by 3 bases and J by 3 bases, with 12 bases between. The CDR3 here is CASSFTGITNQPQHF. The CDR3 nucleotides read TGTGCCAGCAGTTTTACGGGGATAACCAATCAGCCCCAGCATTTT. Drawing the rest from reference TRBV28 and TRBJ1-5, the complete variable domain is DVKVTQSSRYLVKRTGEKVFLECVQDMDHENMFWYRQDPGLGLRLIYFSYDVKMKEKGDIPEGYSVSREKKERFSLILESASTNQTSMYLCASSFTGITNQPQHFGDGTRLSIL.